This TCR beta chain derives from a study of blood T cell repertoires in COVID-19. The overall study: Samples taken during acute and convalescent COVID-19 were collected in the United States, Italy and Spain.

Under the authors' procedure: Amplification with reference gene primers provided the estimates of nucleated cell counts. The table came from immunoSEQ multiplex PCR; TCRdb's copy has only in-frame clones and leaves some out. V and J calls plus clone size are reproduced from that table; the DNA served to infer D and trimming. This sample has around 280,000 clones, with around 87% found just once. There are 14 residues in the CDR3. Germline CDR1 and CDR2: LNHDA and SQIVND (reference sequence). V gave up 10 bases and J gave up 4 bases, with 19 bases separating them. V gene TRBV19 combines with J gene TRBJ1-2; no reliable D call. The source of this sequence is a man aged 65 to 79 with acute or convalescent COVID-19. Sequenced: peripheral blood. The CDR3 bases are TGTGCCACCCAACACCCGGGAGTTGCCTATGGCTACACCTTC. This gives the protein CATQHPGVAYGYTF.